This T cell receptor beta chain was found in a study of cytomegalovirus exposure and HLA in healthy donors. V lost 6 bases, J lost 0 bases, and 4 bases lay in between. Germline lookup yields CDR1 MDHEN and CDR2 SYDVKM. CDR3 length: 12 residues. Researchers ran the PCR with 60 Vbeta and 13 Jbeta primers. Profiled with immunoSEQ multiplex PCR; TCRdb holds only in-frame clones, not every one. The sample yields 150,000 to 200,000 clones, around 80% seen once. The chain couples TRBV28 to TRBJ2-3; D gene uncertain. Sequences were obtained from PBMCs. The TCR sequence derives from a man between 18 and 29 years old in good health and CMV-seropositive. The CDR3 sequence: CASSRSTDTQYF. CDR3 DNA sequence: TGTGCCAGCAGCCGTAGCACAGATACGCAGTATTTT. Based on the CDR3 plus reference TRBV28 and TRBJ2-3, the full variable domain is DVKVTQSSRYLVKRTGEKVFLECVQDMDHENMFWYRQDPGLGLRLIYFSYDVKMKEKGDIPEGYSVSREKKERFSLILESASTNQTSMYLCASSRSTDTQYFGPGTRLTVL.